This is a list of T cell receptor beta chains from one sample in a study of memory CD4+ T cells and cytomegalovirus serostatus. Using immunoSEQ multiplex PCR, the repertoire was profiled, and TCRdb retains in-frame clones only, with some absent. The table has some 67,000 clones, about three quarters seen once. Sequencing used memory CD4+ T cells from blood. Receptors originate from an adult in good health and CMV-seropositive. Each CDR3 is given with its conserved first and last residue. The D gene is left open where the match is weak. Clone size is stated in some rows and not others, as once, few, many or a class when expanded.

>-|TRBJ2-7|-|TRBV9
CASSPNDPERAYEQYF
TGTGCCAGCAGCCCCAACGACCCGGAAAGGGCATACGAGCAGTACTTC
>TRBD1|TRBJ2-7|once|TRBV6-6
CASNEDRVGYEQYF
TGTGCCAGCAATGAGGACAGGGTGGGCTACGAGCAGTACTTC
>TRBD1|TRBJ2-1|-|TRBV6-5
CASSSLAGQGEMQFF
TGTGCCAGCAGTTCGCTAGCGGGACAGGGGGAAATGCAGTTCTTC
>-|TRBJ2-7|-|TRBV7-3
CASSLSNLALADEQYF
TGTGCCAGCAGCTTAAGTAATCTAGCTTTGGCGGACGAGCAGTACTTC
>TRBD2|TRBJ2-3|-|TRBV7-8
CASSFMSRTSGMVDTQYF
TGTGCCAGCAGCTTTATGAGTAGGACTAGCGGAATGGTAGATACGCAGTATTTT
>-|TRBJ1-1|-|TRBV11-3
CASSFGGNTEAFF
TGTGCCAGCAGCTTCGGGGGGAACACTGAAGCTTTCTTT
>TRBD2|TRBJ2-1|-|TRBV29-1
CSPCPGLAWVMNEQFF
TGCAGCCCTTGCCCCGGACTAGCGTGGGTAATGAATGAGCAGTTCTTC
>-|TRBJ2-1|-|TRBV27
CASSLIPSGSSYNEQFF
TGTGCCAGCAGTTTGATCCCGAGCGGTAGCTCCTACAATGAGCAGTTCTTC
>-|TRBJ2-5|-|TRBV9
CASSVGPGTQGGPETQYF
TGTGCCAGCAGCGTAGGACCCGGGACTCAAGGCGGGCCAGAGACCCAGTACTTC
>-|TRBJ1-2|-|TRBV6-6
CASSYRNYGYTF
TGTGCCAGCAGTTACCGGAACTATGGCTACACCTTC
>-|TRBJ1-5|few|TRBV18
CASSVNRLNQPQHF
TGTGCCAGCTCAGTGAACAGGCTCAATCAGCCCCAGCATTTT
>TRBD2|TRBJ2-1|-|TRBV29-1
CSVAGLAGHNEQFF
TGCAGCGTTGCGGGACTAGCGGGCCACAATGAGCAGTTCTTC
>-|TRBJ1-4|-|TRBV7-2
CASSKVGVGEKLFF
TGTGCCAGCAGCAAAGTGGGGGTGGGTGAAAAACTGTTTTTT
>-|TRBJ2-3|-|TRBV19
CASSIGEDTQYF
TGTGCCAGTAGTATAGGGGAGGATACGCAGTATTTT
>TRBD1|TRBJ2-7|-|TRBV11-3
CASSLVLRDRANEQYF
TGTGCCAGCAGCTTAGTCCTCCGGGACAGGGCCAACGAGCAGTACTTC
>-|TRBJ1-3|-|TRBV9
CASGPVGLSGNTIYF
TGTGCCAGCGGCCCCGTAGGGCTCTCTGGAAACACCATATATTTT
>-|TRBJ2-7|-|TRBV9
CASSVGPDLNYEQYF
TGTGCCAGCAGCGTAGGTCCGGATCTTAATTACGAGCAGTACTTC
>-|TRBJ1-1|few|TRBV7-9
CASSLYAGNEAFF
TGTGCCAGCAGCTTATATGCGGGAAATGAAGCTTTCTTT
>TRBD2|TRBJ2-3|-|TRBV10-3
CAISESVSGADTQYF
TGTGCCATCAGTGAGTCGGTTAGCGGGGCAGATACGCAGTATTTT
>-|TRBJ2-4|few|TRBV7-9
CASSPVTSDIQYF
TGTGCCAGCAGCCCCGTGACTTCAGATATTCAGTACTTC
>TRBD2|TRBJ2-1|-|TRBV4-2
CASSQDPSGVFNEQFF
TGTGCCAGCAGCCAAGATCCTAGCGGGGTTTTCAATGAGCAGTTCTTC
>TRBD1|TRBJ1-1|once|TRBV15
CATSRGGTDTEAFF
TGTGCCACCAGCAGAGGGGGGACAGACACTGAAGCTTTCTTT
>-|TRBJ2-1|-|TRBV7-2
CASSLSKAPRNEQFF
TGTGCCAGCAGCCTGTCTAAGGCCCCCAGGAATGAGCAGTTCTTC
>-|TRBJ1-2|once|TRBV27
CASSPIREKGYTF
TGTGCCAGCAGTCCCATCCGGGAGAAGGGCTACACCTTC
>-|TRBJ1-6|few|TRBV7-9
CASSLELQGSPLHF
TGTGCCAGCAGCTTAGAATTGCAGGGTTCACCCCTCCACTTT
>-|TRBJ2-1|few|TRBV28
CASSSGGAEQFF
TGTGCCAGCAGTTCAGGGGGGGCTGAGCAGTTCTTC
>-|TRBJ2-2|once|TRBV5-4
CASSLAGENTGELFF
TGTGCCAGCAGCTTGGCAGGGGAGAACACCGGGGAGCTGTTTTTT
>-|TRBJ2-2|-|TRBV4-1
CASSQRGAADTGELFF
TGCGCCAGCAGCCAACGAGGGGCAGCGGACACCGGGGAGCTGTTTTTT
>-|TRBJ1-1|-|TRBV18
CASSPPLSSQMGTEAFF
TGTGCCAGCTCACCACCTTTAAGTAGCCAGATGGGCACTGAAGCTTTCTTT
>-|TRBJ1-1|-|TRBV11-3
CASSTPFGGRGAFF
TGTGCCAGCAGCACCCCCTTTGGGGGCAGGGGAGCTTTCTTT
>TRBD1|TRBJ2-7|-|TRBV11-3
CASSPGGQSEKQYF
TGTGCCAGCAGCCCTGGGGGACAGTCTGAGAAGCAGTACTTC
>-|TRBJ2-5|-|TRBV7-2
CASSPTTSLRTQYF
TGTGCCAGCAGCCCGACGACTAGTCTCAGGACCCAGTACTTC
>-|TRBJ1-6|-|TRBV7-8
CASSSGRQSNSPLHF
TGTGCCAGCAGCTCAGGACGTCAGAGTAATTCACCCCTCCACTTT
>-|TRBJ1-1|-|TRBV7-9
CASSRHTENTEAFF
TGTGCCAGCAGCCGACATACTGAGAACACTGAAGCTTTCTTT
>-|TRBJ1-2|-|TRBV11-2
CASSSPRLAGYTF
TGTGCCAGCAGCTCGCCCCGGTTGGCTGGCTACACCTTC
>-|TRBJ1-1|-|TRBV27
CASSFPPRDSRGNTEAFF
TGTGCCAGCAGTTTTCCCCCCCGGGATAGCCGGGGGAACACTGAAGCTTTCTTT
>-|TRBJ1-1|-|TRBV25-1
CASSDLTEAFF
TGTGCCAGCAGTGATCTCACTGAAGCTTTCTTT
>-|TRBJ2-2|-|TRBV5-1
CASSLEWAGELFF
TGCGCCAGCAGCTTGGAATGGGCCGGGGAGCTGTTTTTT
>TRBD1|TRBJ1-4|-|TRBV7-8
CASSAEGARANEKLFF
TGTGCCAGCAGCGCCGAGGGGGCGCGAGCTAATGAAAAACTGTTTTTT
>TRBD1|TRBJ1-2|few|TRBV7-9
CASSLWSRDRGRVDGYTF
TGTGCCAGCAGCTTATGGTCCCGGGACAGGGGGCGAGTAGATGGCTACACCTTC
>-|TRBJ1-2|-|TRBV28
CASREIKGGYTF
TGTGCCAGCAGGGAAATAAAAGGTGGCTACACCTTC
>TRBD1|TRBJ1-1|-|TRBV6-5
CASSYWGQGANTEAFF
TGTGCCAGCAGTTACTGGGGACAGGGGGCGAACACTGAAGCTTTCTTT
>-|TRBJ2-6|-|TRBV5-1
CASSPGAPSSGANVLTF
TGCGCCAGCAGCCCGGGTGCTCCTAGCTCTGGGGCCAACGTCCTGACTTTC
>-|TRBJ1-4|-|TRBV7-9
CASSLDQEGENEKLFF
TGTGCCAGCAGCTTAGATCAGGAGGGTGAAAATGAAAAACTGTTTTTT